The source of this T cell receptor beta chain is a study of blood T cells in healthy people across ages (dated by TCRdb to the mid-2010s). A note on the overall study: Template switching captured roughly one uniquely barcoded TCR beta cDNA molecule per two T cells in model experiments. Donors of different ages were randomly distributed across sequencing lanes to avoid experimental bias. Four age groups were formed from the donors: young (average roughly 15 years), middle-aged (approximately 40), aged (about 62) and long-lived (around 82). Age-related changes in TCR beta repertoire diversity were measured in the study by deep sequencing normalized with unique cDNA molecular identifiers. For two donors (one aged 18 to 30 and one aged 80 or older), the study analyzed two additional independent replicas of 1 million unique cDNA reads from the same blood draw. Broader findings and caveats from the paper: Estimates of total diversity from one million sequenced T cells were regarded as lower bounds and underestimates. Observed TCR beta diversity per million T cells fell roughly linearly with age, and a significant reduction was already apparent by age roughly 40. Observed TCR beta diversity correlated strongly with the percentage of naive T cells measured by flow cytometry. Compared with the aged group, the long-lived group had more naive CD4+ T cells, fewer expanded clones and increased TCR diversity, suggesting age selection. The CMV infection status of donors was not known, potentially confounding age-related changes in expanded clonotypes. Since profiling was done on bulk unsorted PBMCs, naive and antigen-experienced compartments could not be conclusively compared.

Systemically healthy Caucasian individuals from Russia, 35 to 50 in total and aged about 6 to 95 years, were included as donors. Around 10 milliliters of peripheral blood were drawn from each donor into EDTA-treated Vacutainer tubes. Ficoll-Paque density-gradient centrifugation was used to isolate PBMCs, with at least 7 million per sample. Trizol reagent was used to extract total RNA from the PBMCs, yielding at least 5 micrograms per sample. The percentages of naive CD45RAhigh/CD27high T cells were determined by flow cytometry on a PBMC aliquot from every donor. Relative to germline, V is 3 bases shorter and J is 4 bases shorter, with 16 bases between their ends. The CDR3 numbers 15 residues from cysteine through phenylalanine. Only the CDR3 region is kept as DNA, spanning 45 bases read in frame from base 1. The sample holds a few counts of this clonotype. The specificity of this receptor is unknown. Per-nucleotide qualities are absent, and no much larger clonotype sits a single base away.

Library preparation employed 5' RACE. A second PCR of 7 to 11 cycles was performed with a sample-barcoded 5' primer and a J-beta primer mix. A template-switch 5' adaptor carrying 12 random nucleotides introduced a unique molecular identifier onto each TCR beta cDNA molecule. Each sample yielded at least 2.5 million CDR3-containing paired-end reads. First-strand cDNA synthesis was performed from all RNA using the Mint cDNA synthesis kit, with priming by a TRBC-specific oligonucleotide. Following uracil-DNA glycosylase treatment, a first 18-cycle PCR with universal primers M1SS and BC2_uni_R was performed on all cDNA. In the authors' own workflow: For normalization, 1 million high-quality reads were randomly selected from each sample, with every read carrying a distinct molecular identifier. Reads with shared molecular identifiers were discarded instead of being binned into consensus sequences. CDR3 identification, clonotype clustering and error correction used MiTCR with a Q25 quality threshold and the strictest error-elimination algorithm. A nonparametric unseen species model with Euler transformation was used to estimate a lower bound on total TCR beta diversity. TCRdb reran the public reads through fastp at Q25 and MiXCR, keeping productive beta chains. Rows merge per CDR3 protein into single entries with the most common DNA and genes. Clone size and V and J calls follow TCRdb, not the original study. The sample records around 2 million distinct CDR3 sequences, approximately 40% of which are singletons. 20% to 25% of the sample comes from the top ten.

This chain is built from TRBV12-3 or TRBV12-4 and TRBJ2-7, with the D gene call left open. The TCR originated in a human donor in good health. The sample consisted of blood. This receptor carries the CDR3 CASSFLGRSTYEQYF. The nucleotide sequence is TGTGCCAGCAGTTTCCTCGGCCGTAGTACGTACGAGCAGTACTTC.